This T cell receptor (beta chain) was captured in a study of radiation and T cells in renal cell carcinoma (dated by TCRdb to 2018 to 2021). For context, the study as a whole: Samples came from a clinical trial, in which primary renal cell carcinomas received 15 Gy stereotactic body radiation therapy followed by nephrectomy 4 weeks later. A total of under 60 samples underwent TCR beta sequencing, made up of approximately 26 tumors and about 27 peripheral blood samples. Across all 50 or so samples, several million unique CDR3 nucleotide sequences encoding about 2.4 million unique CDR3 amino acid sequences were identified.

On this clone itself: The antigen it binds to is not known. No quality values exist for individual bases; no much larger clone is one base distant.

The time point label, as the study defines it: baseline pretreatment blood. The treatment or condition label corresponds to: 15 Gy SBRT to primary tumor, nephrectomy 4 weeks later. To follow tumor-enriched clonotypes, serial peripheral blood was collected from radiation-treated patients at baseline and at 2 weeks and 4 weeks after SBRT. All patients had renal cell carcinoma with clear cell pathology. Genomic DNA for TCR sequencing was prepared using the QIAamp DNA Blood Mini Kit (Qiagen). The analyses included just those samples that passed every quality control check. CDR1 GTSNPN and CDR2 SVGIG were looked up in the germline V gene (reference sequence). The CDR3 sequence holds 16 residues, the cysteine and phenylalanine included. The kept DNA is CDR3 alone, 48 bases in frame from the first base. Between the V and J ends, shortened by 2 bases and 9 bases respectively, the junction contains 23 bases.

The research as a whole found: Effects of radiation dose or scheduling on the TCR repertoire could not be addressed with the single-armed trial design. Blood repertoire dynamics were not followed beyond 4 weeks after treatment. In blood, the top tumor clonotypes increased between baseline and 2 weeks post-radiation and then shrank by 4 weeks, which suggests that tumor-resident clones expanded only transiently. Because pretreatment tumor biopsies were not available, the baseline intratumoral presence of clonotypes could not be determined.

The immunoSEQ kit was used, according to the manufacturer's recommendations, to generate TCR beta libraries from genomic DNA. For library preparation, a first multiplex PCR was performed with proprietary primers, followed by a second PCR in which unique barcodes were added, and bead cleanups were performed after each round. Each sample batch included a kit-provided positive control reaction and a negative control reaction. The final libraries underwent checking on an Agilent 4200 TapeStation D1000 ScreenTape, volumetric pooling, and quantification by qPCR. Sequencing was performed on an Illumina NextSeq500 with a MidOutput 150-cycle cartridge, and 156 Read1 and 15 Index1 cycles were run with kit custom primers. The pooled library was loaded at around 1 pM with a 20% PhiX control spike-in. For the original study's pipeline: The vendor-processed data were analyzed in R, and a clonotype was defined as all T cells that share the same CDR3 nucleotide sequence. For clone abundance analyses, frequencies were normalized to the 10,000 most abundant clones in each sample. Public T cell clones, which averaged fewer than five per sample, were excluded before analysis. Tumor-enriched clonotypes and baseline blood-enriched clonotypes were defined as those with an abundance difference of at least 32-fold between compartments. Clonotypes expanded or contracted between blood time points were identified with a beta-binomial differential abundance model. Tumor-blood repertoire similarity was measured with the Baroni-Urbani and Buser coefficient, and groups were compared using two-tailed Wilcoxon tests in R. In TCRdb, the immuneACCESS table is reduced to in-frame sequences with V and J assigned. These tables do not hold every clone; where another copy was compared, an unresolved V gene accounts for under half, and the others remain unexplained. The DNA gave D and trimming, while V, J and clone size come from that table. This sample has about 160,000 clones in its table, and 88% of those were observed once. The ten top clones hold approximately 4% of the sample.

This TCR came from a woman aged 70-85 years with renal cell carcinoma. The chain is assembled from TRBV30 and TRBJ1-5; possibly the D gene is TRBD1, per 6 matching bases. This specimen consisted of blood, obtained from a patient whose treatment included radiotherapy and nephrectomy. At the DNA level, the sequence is TGTGCCTGGAGTCCGACAGGCCTAAAGTCGAGGGGGCCCCAGCATTTT. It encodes CAWSPTGLKSRGPQHF. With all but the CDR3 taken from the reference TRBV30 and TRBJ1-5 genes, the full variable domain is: SQTIHQWPATLVQPVGSPLSLECTVEGTSNPNLYWYRQAAGRGLQLLFYSVGIGQISSEVPQNLSASRPQDRQFILSSKKLLLSDSGFYLCAWSPTGLKSRGPQHFGDGTRLSIL.